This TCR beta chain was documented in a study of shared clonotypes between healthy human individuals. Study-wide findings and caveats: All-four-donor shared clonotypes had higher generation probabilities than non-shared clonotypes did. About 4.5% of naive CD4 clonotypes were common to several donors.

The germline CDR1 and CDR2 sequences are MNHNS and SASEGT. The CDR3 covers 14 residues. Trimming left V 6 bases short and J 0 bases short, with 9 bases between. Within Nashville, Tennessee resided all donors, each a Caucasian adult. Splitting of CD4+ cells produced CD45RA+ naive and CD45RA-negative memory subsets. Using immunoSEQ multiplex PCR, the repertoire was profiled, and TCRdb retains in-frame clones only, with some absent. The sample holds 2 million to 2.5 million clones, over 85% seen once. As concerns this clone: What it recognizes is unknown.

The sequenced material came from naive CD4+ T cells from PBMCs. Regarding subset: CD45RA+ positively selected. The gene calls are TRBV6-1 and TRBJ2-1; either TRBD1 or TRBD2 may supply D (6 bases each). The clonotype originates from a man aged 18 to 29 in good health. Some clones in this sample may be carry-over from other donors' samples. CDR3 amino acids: CASRRGVSYNEQFF. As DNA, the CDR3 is TGTGCCAGCAGGAGGGGGGTCTCCTACAATGAGCAGTTCTTC.